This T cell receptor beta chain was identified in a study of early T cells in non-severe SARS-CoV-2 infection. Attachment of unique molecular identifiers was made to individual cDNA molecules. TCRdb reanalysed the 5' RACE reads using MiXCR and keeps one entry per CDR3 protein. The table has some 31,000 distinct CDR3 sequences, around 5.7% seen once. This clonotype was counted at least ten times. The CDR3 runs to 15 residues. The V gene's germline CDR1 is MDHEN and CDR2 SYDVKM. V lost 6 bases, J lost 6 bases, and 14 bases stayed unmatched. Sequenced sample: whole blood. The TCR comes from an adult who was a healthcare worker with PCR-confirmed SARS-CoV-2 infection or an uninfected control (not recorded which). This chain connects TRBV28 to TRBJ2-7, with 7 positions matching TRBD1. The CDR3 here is CASRLTTGIGGEQYF. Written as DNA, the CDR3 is TGTGCCAGCAGGCTTACGACAGGGATCGGTGGCGAGCAGTACTTC.